This T cell receptor beta chain originates from a study of radiation and T cells in renal cell carcinoma. Indicated treatment: treatment-naive control, cytoreductive nephrectomy. Controls included 4 female and eleven to twelve male donors, resected 2011 to 2014. The CDR3 contains 14 residues. Germline V gene lookup returns CDR1 LGHNT and CDR2 FRNRAP. The V and J ends lost 6 bases and 8 bases respectively, with 19 bases between them. Data came from immunoSEQ multiplex PCR; TCRdb stores just in-frame clones and leaves some out. This sample has roughly 10,000 clones; more than 50% occur once, and the top ten carry about 8.9%.

The source was tumor tissue, collected from a patient whose treatment was nephrectomy without radiotherapy. The rearrangement links TRBV12-5 to TRBJ1-1; weak D call: TRBD1 (6 bases). The sequence was obtained from a man between 35 and 55 years old with renal cell carcinoma. CDR3 region: CASGLQVWGLEAFF. The DNA for the CDR3 is TGTGCTAGTGGCCTTCAAGTCTGGGGGCTGGAAGCTTTCTTT. The full variable domain, in which reference TRBV12-5 and TRBJ1-1 provide the parts outside the CDR3, is DARVTQTPRHKVTEMGQEVTMRCQPILGHNTVFWYRQTMMQGLELLAYFRNRAPLDDSGMPKDRFSAEMPDATLATLKIQPSEPRDSAVYFCASGLQVWGLEAFFGQGTRLTVV.